The sequence of this T cell receptor (beta chain) was determined in a study of early T cells in non-severe SARS-CoV-2 infection. This clonotype is labeled as medium-sized. The junction differs from germline at one of its ends, possibly a read error. Germline CDR1 and CDR2: SSHAT and FNYEAQ (reference sequence). The CDR3 is 15 residues long. TCRdb re-called the 5' RACE reads through MiXCR, storing one row per CDR3 protein. The data hold some 12,000 distinct CDR3 sequences, with roughly 4.4% observed a single time. Material: whole blood. The chain couples TRBV7-7 to TRBJ2-5, with 7 nucleotides matching TRBD1. The receptor's source is an adult who was a healthcare worker with PCR-confirmed SARS-CoV-2 infection or an uninfected control (not recorded which). The chain's CDR3 is CASSLTPGGQETQYF. CDR3 DNA sequence: TGTGCTAGCAGCTTAACTCCAGGGGGCCAAGAGACCCAGTACTTC.